Presented here are 17 T cell receptor beta chains from one specimen sequenced in a study of blood T cells in healthy people across ages. A J-beta primer mix and a sample-barcoded 5' primer were used in a second PCR of roughly 6 to 11 cycles. TCRdb reprocessed the 5' RACE reads via MiXCR and lists one record per CDR3 protein. The sample includes 800,000 to 950,000 distinct CDR3 sequences, just under 30% of them seen just once. In addition, the sample was reused for a study of T cells of mothers and their children.

Sequencing was done on a sample of blood. Receptors originate from a middle-aged woman in good health.

This clonotype showed up just a few times. The chain combines TRBV29-1 with TRBJ1-1; D remains unclear. The CDR3 loop spans 13 amino acids. V was pared by 3 bases and J by 0 bases, with 8 bases between. Per the germline V gene, CDR1 is SQVTM and CDR2 is ANQGSEA. The chain's CDR3 is CSVDQNMNTEAFF. The CDR3 bases are TGCAGCGTTGATCAGAACATGAACACTGAAGCTTTCTTT.

This clonotype came up many times. CDR3 loop: CASSPPGQYYGYTF. The DNA for the CDR3 is TGTGCCAGCAGCCCGCCGGGCCAATACTATGGCTACACCTTC. The chain joins TRBV11-2 to TRBJ1-2; no clear D. V was pared by 5 bases and J by 3 bases, with 13 bases between. CDR1 and CDR2 (germline): SGHAT, FQNNGV. The CDR3 has 14 amino acids.

This clonotype has only a few counts. This chain uses TRBV7-2 with TRBJ2-5; TRBD2 aligns across 13 bases. The CDR3 spans 16 residues. CDR1 is SGHTA and CDR2 is FQGNSA in the germline V gene. The J segment lost 7 bases and the V segment lost 5 bases, leaving 10 bases of the junction unmatched. The CDR3 here is CASSAQGLAGSGTQYF. CDR3 DNA sequence: TGTGCCAGCAGCGCACAGGGACTAGCGGGGTCCGGGACCCAGTACTTC.

The chain has TRBV27 and TRBJ2-5, with TRBD2 matching 10 bases. J gave up 5 bases and V 10 bases, and 10 bases lay outside the gene matches. The CDR3 has 14 residues. CDR1 and CDR2 from the germline V gene are MNHEY and SMNVEV (reference sequence). The CDR3 sequence: CATRALLAGETQYF. The DNA for the CDR3 is TGTGCCACCAGGGCGTTACTAGCGGGGGAGACCCAGTACTTC.

J is TRBJ1-5 and V is TRBV28, with D unclear. With 3 bases removed from V and 6 bases from J, the gap between germline ends came to 6 bases. The CDR3 loop spans 12 amino acids. Per the germline V gene, CDR1 is MDHEN and CDR2 is SYDVKM. The CDR3 protein is CASSFVPQPQHF. In nucleotides, the CDR3 is TGTGCCAGCAGTTTTGTCCCTCAGCCCCAGCATTTT.

In this sample, this clonotype turned up a few times. The chain combines TRBV29-1 with TRBJ2-3; 8 bases map to TRBD1. V lost 2 bases and J lost 5; bases outside the gene matches: 6. This CDR3 is 14 amino acids long. Germline lookup yields CDR1 SQVTM and CDR2 ANQGSEA. CDR3 DNA sequence: TGCAGCGTTGAACAGGACAGGGTTGAAGATACGCAGTATTTT. Amino acids: CSVEQDRVEDTQYF.

The J gene is TRBJ2-5, the V gene TRBV4-1; possibly TRBD2 for D (5 bases). The germline V and J ends were trimmed by 0 bases and 7 bases, with 15 bases remaining between them. Germline V lookup: CDR1 MGHRA, CDR2 YSYEKL. The CDR3 spans 15 residues. The CDR3, as DNA: TGCGCCAGCAGCCAAGATGGTGCTAGCCAGAGGACCCAGTACTTC. Its translation: CASSQDGASQRTQYF.

This rearrangement joins TRBV3-1 to TRBJ2-3; possibly TRBD1 or TRBD2 for D (5 bases each). The CDR3 runs 14 residues. Germline CDR1 reads LGHDT; CDR2 reads YNNKEL (reference sequence). The V end lost 3 bases, the J end lost 6 bases, and 13 bases lay between the germline ends. The CDR3 DNA reads TGTGCCAGCAGCCACGAGCAGGGACGGGATACGCAGTATTTT. Its protein is CASSHEQGRDTQYF.

At least ten counts were recorded for this clonotype. The J gene is TRBJ1-4, the V gene TRBV20-1; D gene unclear. The V end lost 5 bases, the J end lost 8 bases, and 12 bases lay between the germline ends. The CDR3 consists of 12 residues. CDR1 DFQATT and CDR2 SNEGSKA come from the germline V gene (reference sequence). The CDR3 sequence: CSAPSLGEKLFF. As DNA, the CDR3 is TGCAGTGCTCCCTCGCTTGGGGAAAAACTGTTTTTT.

This clonotype was detected many times. The chain recombines TRBV5-1 with TRBJ2-1, with D possibly matching TRBD1 (6 bases). V shed 4 bases and J shed 7 bases, with 15 bases lying between them. Germline V gene sequence: CDR1 SGHRS, CDR2 YFSETQ. CDR3 length: 14 amino acids. For the CDR3, the DNA is TGCGCCAGCAGCGGGGTACAGGGATTAAATGAGCAGTTCTTC. Its protein is CASSGVQGLNEQFF.

Ten or more counts support this clonotype. The chain carries TRBV15 and TRBJ2-6; D gene uncertain. Trimming cost V 5 bases and J 2 bases, with 16 bases left between them. The CDR3 length is 17 residues. Germline V gene lookup returns CDR1 LNHNV and CDR2 YYDKDF (reference sequence). The CDR3 loop is CATSPGLSTTGANVLTF. DNA of the CDR3: TGTGCCACCAGCCCAGGTCTTTCCACTACTGGGGCCAACGTCCTGACTTTC. The full variable domain, with the rest looked up from reference TRBV15 and TRBJ2-6, is DAMVIQNPRYQVTQFGKPVTLSCSQTLNHNVMYWYQQKSSQAPKLLFHYYDKDFNNEADTPDNFQSRRPNTSFCFLDIRSPGLGDTAMYLCATSPGLSTTGANVLTFGAGSRLTVL.

This clonotype was found many times. This chain's CDR3 is CATPPKGATYGYTF. CDR3 bases: TGTGCCACCCCACCTAAGGGGGCAACATATGGCTACACCTTC. This rearrangement joins TRBV12-3 or TRBV12-4 to TRBJ1-2; 7 nucleotides line up with TRBD1. The CDR3 is 14 residues long. V dropped 10 bases and J dropped 5; count of bases not matched to a gene: 13.

The CDR3 DNA reads TGTGCCAGCAGTTTACAGGGGTTGGGAGCTTTCTTT. Translated: CASSLQGLGAFF. The rearrangement uses TRBV28 and TRBJ1-1, with a possible D match to TRBD1 (6 bases). V was pared by 2 bases and J by 10 bases, with 11 bases between. There are 12 residues in the CDR3. Germline CDR1 MDHEN, CDR2 SYDVKM.

CDR3 region: CASSLNAPGGTGELFF. The CDR3, as DNA: TGTGCCAGCAGCTTAAATGCGCCTGGGGGCACCGGGGAGCTGTTTTTT. The rearrangement joins TRBV7-3 to TRBJ2-2; D could derive from TRBD1 or TRBD2 (5 bases each). The germline V gene has CDR1 SGHTA and CDR2 FQGTGA. Deletions cut 1 base from V and 4 bases from J, with 13 bases between. This CDR3 comprises 16 residues.

This chain joins TRBV2 and TRBJ2-2; D is undetermined. The V gene lost 1 base and the J gene lost 6 bases, with 12 bases spanning the gap. CDR3 size: 15 residues. From germline, CDR1 is SNHLY and CDR2 FYNNEI. Written as DNA, the CDR3 is TGTGCCAGCAGTGAAGGGGCAGTTGCACCCGGGGAGCTGTTTTTT. It specifies CASSEGAVAPGELFF.

The chain employs TRBV7-2 and TRBJ1-1; 7 nucleotides align to TRBD1. Germline V gene sequence: CDR1 SGHTA, CDR2 FQGNSA. Trimming at V came to 5 bases and at J to 4 bases, leaving 7 bases not matched to a gene. The CDR3 covers 14 residues. The CDR3 sequence: CASSGTGVVTEAFF. The CDR3 nucleotides are TGTGCCAGCAGCGGCACAGGGGTTGTCACTGAAGCTTTCTTT.

The V gene is TRBV6-6, the J gene TRBJ2-7, with D possibly TRBD2 on 5 matching bases. CDR1 is MNHNY and CDR2 is SVGAGI in the germline V gene (reference sequence). CDR3 length: 12 residues. V lost 8 bases to trimming and J lost 6 bases, with 14 bases between them. The CDR3 here is CASALARIEQYF. Written as DNA, the CDR3 is TGTGCCAGCGCTTTAGCGAGGATCGAGCAGTACTTC.